This passage covers 2 T cell receptor beta chains from one sample sequenced in a study of cytomegalovirus exposure and HLA in healthy donors. Researchers ran the PCR with 60 Vbeta and 13 Jbeta primers. Clones were read by immunoSEQ multiplex PCR, and TCRdb kept only the in-frame ones, dropping some. The table gives around 75,000 clones; the top ten clones make up about 1.5% of it. The sequencing input was PBMCs. Receptors were obtained from a woman between 55 and 75 years old in good health and CMV-seronegative.

This rearrangement joins TRBV14 to TRBJ2-1, with 10 positions matching TRBD2. The CDR3 is 15 residues long. The junction had 2 bases not matched to a gene; V was cut back by 0 bases and J by 6 bases. From germline, CDR1 is SGHDN and CDR2 FVKESK. The CDR3 DNA reads TGTGCCAGCAGCCAAGACAGCGGGAGGGCCAATGAGCAGTTCTTC. It codes for CASSQDSGRANEQFF.

The rearrangement uses TRBV27 and TRBJ2-7; maybe TRBD1 (5 bases). Trimming cost V 0 bases and J 2 bases, with 5 bases left between them. CDR3 length: 13 amino acids. CDR1 and CDR2 from the germline V gene are MNHEY and SMNVEV (reference sequence). The chain's CDR3 is CASSLSGAYEQYF. The CDR3 DNA sequence: TGTGCCAGCAGTTTATCAGGGGCCTACGAGCAGTACTTC.